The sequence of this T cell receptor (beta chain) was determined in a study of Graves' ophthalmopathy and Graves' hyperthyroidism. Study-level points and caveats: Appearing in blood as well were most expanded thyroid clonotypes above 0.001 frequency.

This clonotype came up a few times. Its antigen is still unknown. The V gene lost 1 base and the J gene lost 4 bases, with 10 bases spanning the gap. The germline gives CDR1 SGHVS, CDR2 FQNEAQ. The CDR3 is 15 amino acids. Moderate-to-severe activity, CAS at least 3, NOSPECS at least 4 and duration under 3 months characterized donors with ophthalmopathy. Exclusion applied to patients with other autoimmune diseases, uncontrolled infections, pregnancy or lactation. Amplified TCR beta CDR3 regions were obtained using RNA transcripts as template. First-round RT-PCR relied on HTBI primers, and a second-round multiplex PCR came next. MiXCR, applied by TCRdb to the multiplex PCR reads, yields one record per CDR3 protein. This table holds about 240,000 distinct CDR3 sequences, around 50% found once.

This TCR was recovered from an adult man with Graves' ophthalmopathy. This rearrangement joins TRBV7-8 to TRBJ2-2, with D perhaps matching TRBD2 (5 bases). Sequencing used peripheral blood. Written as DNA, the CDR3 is TGTGCCAGCAGCTTAGGGCGGGTGCTCACCGGGGAGCTGTTTTTT. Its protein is CASSLGRVLTGELFF.